This is a list of T cell receptor beta chains from one sample in a study of blood T cell repertoires in COVID-19. Measured with immunoSEQ multiplex PCR; TCRdb has only the in-frame clones, and not every one. Among 130,000 to 150,000 clones listed, roughly 84% were seen once. Source material: PBMCs or T cells enriched from blood (not recorded which). All receptors come from a woman aged 45-59 years who had been exposed to COVID-19. CDR3s include the opening cysteine and the closing phenylalanine or tryptophan. The D gene is left open where the match is weak.

CDR3aa	len	d_gene	v_gene	j_gene
CASSGGRGTHF	11	NA	TRBV9	TRBJ1-6
CASSHKRGTYNYGYTF	16	NA	TRBV5-1	TRBJ1-2
CASSVSSGQGTGNTIYF	17	NA	TRBV9	TRBJ1-3
CATSTGFEGYTF	12	TRBD1	TRBV19	TRBJ1-2
CASSPPQGMNTEAFF	15	NA	TRBV5-4	TRBJ1-1
CATKDRGNGYTF	12	TRBD1	TRBV15	TRBJ1-2
CASSRGQGNYEQYF	14	TRBD1	TRBV7-6	TRBJ2-7
CASSFLGTGNNSPLHF	16	NA	TRBV5-5	TRBJ1-6
CASRMGGFGYNEQFF	15	TRBD2	TRBV19	TRBJ2-1
CASSRGSGSSDTQYF	15	TRBD2	TRBV6-6	TRBJ2-3
CASSPPGTGGNYGYTF	16	TRBD1	TRBV18	TRBJ1-2
CASSPRRSSYNSPLHF	16	NA	TRBV7-8	TRBJ1-6
CASSPPGQRANYGYTF	16	TRBD1	TRBV6-2/TRBV6-3	TRBJ1-2
CASSLLRGGTEAFF	14	NA	TRBV7-2	TRBJ1-1
CASSLNREGYTF	12	NA	TRBV7-9	TRBJ1-2
CSGADRNYGYTF	12	TRBD1	TRBV29-1	TRBJ1-2
CAISEEETQYF	11	NA	TRBV10-3	TRBJ2-5
CASGRGGVINEQFF	14	NA	TRBV5-4	TRBJ2-1
CASGRTTGELFF	12	NA	TRBV6-5	TRBJ2-2
CAWSNRGNQPQHF	13	NA	TRBV30	TRBJ1-5
CASSMGQANNEQFF	14	TRBD1	TRBV6-2/TRBV6-3	TRBJ2-1
CASSLSGQGSGANVLTF	17	TRBD1	TRBV5-4	TRBJ2-6
CASSEIPGGNPTDTQYF	17	TRBD2	TRBV10-1	TRBJ2-3
CASSVAGGADYGYTF	15	TRBD1	TRBV9	TRBJ1-2
CSVTVRETVGELFF	14	NA	TRBV29-1	TRBJ2-2
CASSPQALGVRGYGYTF	17	NA	TRBV18	TRBJ1-2
CASSPDLNRATGNTIYF	17	NA	TRBV9	TRBJ1-3
CSATGGTQYF	10	TRBD1	TRBV29-1	TRBJ2-3
CAISELGGVGNQPQHF	16	NA	TRBV10-3	TRBJ1-5
CASSLGASRLSGNTIYF	17	NA	TRBV5-1	TRBJ1-3
CASSKAVTGSMNTEAFF	17	NA	TRBV21-1	TRBJ1-1
CSVEGASGQPQHF	13	NA	TRBV29-1	TRBJ1-5
CASSLPKTGENTEAFF	16	TRBD1	TRBV7-6	TRBJ1-1
CASSFQGLTLHF	12	NA	TRBV28	TRBJ1-6
CASSSRTDGMNTEAFF	16	NA	TRBV27	TRBJ1-1
CASSLWGPEQYF	12	NA	TRBV12-3/TRBV12-4	TRBJ2-7
CASSPRSGSQPQHF	14	NA	TRBV18	TRBJ1-5
CASSYFPGQGEQYF	14	TRBD1	TRBV6-6	TRBJ2-7
CASSLRQANYGYTF	14	NA	TRBV5-4	TRBJ1-2
CASSDVGQGNTEAFF	15	NA	TRBV10-2	TRBJ1-1